This T cell receptor beta chain appears in the sequencing data of a study of blood T cell repertoires in COVID-19. Study information: Whether acute or convalescent, the COVID-19 samples came from the United States, Italy and Spain.

In its sample, this clone was seen a few times. Produced via immunoSEQ multiplex PCR; TCRdb's table is partial and in-frame only. This sample has roughly 310,000 clones, with around 90% found just once. Each participant's cohort was designated according to participant-reported clinical history. The TCR comes from a man between 60 and 70 years old who had recovered from COVID-19. Sequenced: PBMCs or T cells enriched from blood (not recorded which).

CDR3 nucleotide sequence: TGCGCCAGCAGCTCGACAGGGGGTAGGAATGAAAAACTGTTTTTT. Its translation: CASSSTGGRNEKLFF. The chain links TRBV5-1 to TRBJ1-4; 9 bases map to TRBD1. J gave up 5 bases and V 3 bases, and 5 bases lay outside the gene matches. This CDR3 is built from 15 residues. Germline V CDR1 and CDR2: SGHRS, YFSETQ.